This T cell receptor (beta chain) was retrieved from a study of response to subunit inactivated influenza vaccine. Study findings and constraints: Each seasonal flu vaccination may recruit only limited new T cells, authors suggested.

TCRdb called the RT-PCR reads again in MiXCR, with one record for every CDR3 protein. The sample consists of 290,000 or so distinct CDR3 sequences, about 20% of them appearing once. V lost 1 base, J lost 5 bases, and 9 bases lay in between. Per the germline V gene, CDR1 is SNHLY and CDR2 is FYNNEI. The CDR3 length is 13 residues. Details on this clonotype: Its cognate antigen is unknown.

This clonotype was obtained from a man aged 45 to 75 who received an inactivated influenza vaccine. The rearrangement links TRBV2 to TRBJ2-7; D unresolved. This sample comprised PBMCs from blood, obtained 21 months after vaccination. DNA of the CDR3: TGTGCCAGCAGTGAAGAGCCTGGGGACGAGCAGTACTTC. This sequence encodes CASSEEPGDEQYF.